This is a list of T cell receptor beta chains from one sample in a study of T-cell memory formation after mild COVID-19. A single record per CDR3 protein comes from TCRdb applying MiXCR to the 5' RACE reads. In the table there are roughly 450,000 distinct CDR3 sequences, about 20% of which are singletons. Material: PBMCs or a T cell subset sorted from them (not recorded which). These receptors were obtained from an adult woman who had mild COVID-19 (a few samples of this study predate the infection). Cell type and time point are not known. Both conserved end residues are part of each CDR3. The D gene is left open where the match is weak. Size is stated for part of the rows, as once, few or many counts, or as a class when the clone is expanded.

V: TRBV14; D: NA; J: TRBJ1-1; size: few; DNA: TGTGCCAGCAGCCTACTCGGGGGATCTGAAGCTTTCTTT; CDR3: CASSLLGGSEAFF
V: TRBV7-2; D: TRBD2; J: TRBJ2-7; size: NA; DNA: TGTGCCAGCAGCGTAGGACTAGCGGTAAAGGCCTACGAGCAGTACTTC; CDR3: CASSVGLAVKAYEQYF
V: TRBV6-5; D: TRBD2; J: TRBJ2-7; size: few; DNA: TGTGCCAGCAGTTACTCCCTAGCGGGAGCCTACGAGCAGTACTTC; CDR3: CASSYSLAGAYEQYF
V: TRBV11-3; D: NA; J: TRBJ2-1; size: NA; DNA: TGTGCCAGCAGGACGGGGGTCAATGAGCAGTTCTTC; CDR3: CASRTGVNEQFF
V: TRBV6-5; D: NA; J: TRBJ1-1; size: many; DNA: TGTGCCAGCAGTCCCGGGACACTGAACACTGAAGCTTTCTTT; CDR3: CASSPGTLNTEAFF
V: TRBV20-1; D: NA; J: TRBJ2-7; size: NA; DNA: TGCAGTGCTCTAGGACGCCTGGGCGAGCAGTACTTC; CDR3: CSALGRLGEQYF
V: TRBV5-1; D: TRBD1; J: TRBJ2-1; size: NA; DNA: TGCGCCAGCAGCTTGACAGGGGGTGGCAATGAGCAGTTCTTC; CDR3: CASSLTGGGNEQFF
V: TRBV6-2/TRBV6-3; D: NA; J: TRBJ2-7; size: NA; DNA: TGTGCCAGCAGACCTGGGGGCGGCGAGCAGTACTTC; CDR3: CASRPGGGEQYF
V: TRBV2; D: NA; J: TRBJ1-2; size: NA; DNA: TGTGCCAGCAGTGAAGCTTGGGATTTCTATGGCTACACCTTC; CDR3: CASSEAWDFYGYTF
V: TRBV12-3/TRBV12-4; D: NA; J: TRBJ1-2; size: NA; DNA: TGTGCCAGCAGTTCCCTTCCCCGGGTCCATGGCTACACCTTC; CDR3: CASSSLPRVHGYTF
V: TRBV11-1; D: NA; J: TRBJ2-1; size: few; DNA: TGTGCCAGCAGCCTCAGGGGTGCGTCCTACAATGAGCAGTTCTTC; CDR3: CASSLRGASYNEQFF
V: TRBV7-9; D: TRBD1; J: TRBJ2-5; size: few; DNA: TGTGCCAGCAGCTTATCTCACTCCGGGACAGAACAAGAGACCCAGTACTTC; CDR3: CASSLSHSGTEQETQYF
V: TRBV4-1; D: NA; J: TRBJ1-6; size: NA; DNA: TGCGCCAGCAGAGTGGGCCCAGAGGGTTCACCCCTCCACTTT; CDR3: CASRVGPEGSPLHF
V: TRBV20-1; D: TRBD1; J: TRBJ2-1; size: NA; DNA: TGCAGTGCTGAAGCGCGGGACAGGGAAAATGAGCAGTTCTTC; CDR3: CSAEARDRENEQFF
V: TRBV5-1; D: TRBD1; J: TRBJ2-7; size: NA; DNA: TGCGCCAGCAGGGACCGGGACAGGGCCTCCTACGAGCAGTACTTC; CDR3: CASRDRDRASYEQYF
V: TRBV12-5; D: NA; J: TRBJ2-1; size: NA; DNA: TGTGCTAGTGGTTTGGTACTGGGGTACAATGAGCAGTTCTTC; CDR3: CASGLVLGYNEQFF
V: TRBV5-1; D: NA; J: TRBJ2-7; size: NA; DNA: TGCGCCAGCAGCTTGGAGGGAGTAGGGTCCTACGAGCAGTACTTC; CDR3: CASSLEGVGSYEQYF
V: TRBV5-1; D: NA; J: TRBJ2-3; size: NA; DNA: TGCGCCAGCAGCTTGGGGGGGGGCCAGGGAACAGATACGCAGTATTTT; CDR3: CASSLGGGQGTDTQYF
V: TRBV4-2; D: NA; J: TRBJ1-2; size: few; DNA: TGTGCCAGCAGCCAAGAAGCCGGGGGCTTCTCGGATGGCTACACCTTC; CDR3: CASSQEAGGFSDGYTF
V: TRBV11-3; D: NA; J: TRBJ1-1; size: few; DNA: TGTGCCAGCAGCCGGGAGGGGTACACTGAAGCTTTCTTT; CDR3: CASSREGYTEAFF
V: TRBV9; D: TRBD2; J: TRBJ2-1; size: few; DNA: TGTGCCAGCAGCTCCCCGGGGGGAGACAATGAGCAGTTCTTC; CDR3: CASSSPGGDNEQFF
V: TRBV5-6; D: NA; J: TRBJ1-1; size: NA; DNA: TGTGCCAGCAGCTCCATCCCGCAGGGAGACACTGAAGCTTTCTTT; CDR3: CASSSIPQGDTEAFF
V: TRBV6-5; D: TRBD1; J: TRBJ1-2; size: few; DNA: TGTGCCAGCAGTTACTCGGGACAGGGGGCAAACTATGGCTACACCTTC; CDR3: CASSYSGQGANYGYTF
V: TRBV24-1; D: NA; J: TRBJ1-1; size: few; DNA: TGTGCCACCAGTGAGTCGGACGGGAACACTGAAGCTTTCTTT; CDR3: CATSESDGNTEAFF
V: TRBV3-1; D: TRBD2; J: TRBJ2-3; size: NA; DNA: TGTGCCAGCAGCCATCTAGCGGGGGGGCCAGATACGCAGTATTTT; CDR3: CASSHLAGGPDTQYF
V: TRBV2; D: TRBD1; J: TRBJ1-2; size: NA; DNA: TGTGCCAGCAGTGGACAGGGAGGTCTTCAAGGCTACACCTTC; CDR3: CASSGQGGLQGYTF
V: TRBV7-9; D: TRBD2; J: TRBJ2-5; size: NA; DNA: TGTGCCAGCAGCCCACGACTAGCGGGAGACCGGGAGACCCAGTACTTC; CDR3: CASSPRLAGDRETQYF
V: TRBV7-2; D: NA; J: TRBJ2-6; size: NA; DNA: TGTGCCAGCAGCTTAGGTCCAGTCTCTGGGGCCAACGTCCTGACTTTC; CDR3: CASSLGPVSGANVLTF
V: TRBV5-1; D: TRBD1; J: TRBJ2-7; size: NA; DNA: TGCGCCAGCAGCTTTAGTGTGCAGGGGGCGAGAGAGCAGTACTTC; CDR3: CASSFSVQGAREQYF
V: TRBV6-5; D: NA; J: TRBJ2-7; size: few; DNA: TGTGCCAGCACGGCGGGTCACCCAAGATACGAGCAGTACTTC; CDR3: CASTAGHPRYEQYF
V: TRBV9; D: TRBD1; J: TRBJ1-2; size: many; DNA: TGTGCCAGCAGCGTCGGTGACAGGGGTGGCTACACCTTC; CDR3: CASSVGDRGGYTF
V: TRBV10-3; D: NA; J: TRBJ2-5; size: NA; DNA: TGTGCCATCAGTGAAAGGGCAGCAATTAAAGAGACCCAGTACTTC; CDR3: CAISERAAIKETQYF
V: TRBV12-3/TRBV12-4; D: NA; J: TRBJ1-2; size: NA; DNA: TGTGCCAGCAGTTTTCAGGGGAACTATGGCTACACCTTC; CDR3: CASSFQGNYGYTF
V: TRBV5-5; D: TRBD1; J: TRBJ2-1; size: NA; DNA: TGTGCCAGCAGCCGCGGACAGGGTTCCAATGAGCAGTTCTTC; CDR3: CASSRGQGSNEQFF
V: TRBV15; D: NA; J: TRBJ2-1; size: NA; DNA: TGTGCCACCAGCAGAGTTCACAATGAGCAGTTCTTC; CDR3: CATSRVHNEQFF
V: TRBV21-1; D: NA; J: TRBJ2-7; size: few; DNA: TGTGCCAGCAGCAAAGAAGTAGCGGGGGTCTCCTACGAGCAGTACTTC; CDR3: CASSKEVAGVSYEQYF
V: TRBV2; D: NA; J: TRBJ2-7; size: NA; DNA: TGTGCCAGCACGACAGCCAGTGACCCGATCTCCTACGAGCAGTACTTC; CDR3: CASTTASDPISYEQYF
V: TRBV12-3/TRBV12-4; D: TRBD1; J: TRBJ2-2; size: many; DNA: TGTGCCAGCAGACCCGGACAGGGGGCGAACACCGGGGAGCTGTTTTTT; CDR3: CASRPGQGANTGELFF
V: TRBV19; D: NA; J: TRBJ2-1; size: NA; DNA: TGTGCCAGTAGTAGGGGACGGCTCCGAGGTTACAATGAGCAGTTCTTC; CDR3: CASSRGRLRGYNEQFF
V: TRBV25-1; D: NA; J: TRBJ1-1; size: few; DNA: TGTGCCAGCAGTGAATTAGGGGATAGAGAAGCTTTCTTT; CDR3: CASSELGDREAFF
V: TRBV7-8; D: TRBD2; J: TRBJ2-5; size: few; DNA: TGTGCCAGCAGCTTAGCCCTCCCTAGCGGGCCTCAAGAGACCCAGTACTTC; CDR3: CASSLALPSGPQETQYF
V: TRBV20-1; D: NA; J: TRBJ1-5; size: few; DNA: TGCAGTGCCGCCAGGGGTGGGTACTCGTATCAGCCCCAGCATTTT; CDR3: CSAARGGYSYQPQHF
V: TRBV6-6; D: TRBD1; J: TRBJ2-1; size: NA; DNA: TGTGCCAGCAGCCGAGGACAGGGCTTCGATGAGCAGTTCTTC; CDR3: CASSRGQGFDEQFF